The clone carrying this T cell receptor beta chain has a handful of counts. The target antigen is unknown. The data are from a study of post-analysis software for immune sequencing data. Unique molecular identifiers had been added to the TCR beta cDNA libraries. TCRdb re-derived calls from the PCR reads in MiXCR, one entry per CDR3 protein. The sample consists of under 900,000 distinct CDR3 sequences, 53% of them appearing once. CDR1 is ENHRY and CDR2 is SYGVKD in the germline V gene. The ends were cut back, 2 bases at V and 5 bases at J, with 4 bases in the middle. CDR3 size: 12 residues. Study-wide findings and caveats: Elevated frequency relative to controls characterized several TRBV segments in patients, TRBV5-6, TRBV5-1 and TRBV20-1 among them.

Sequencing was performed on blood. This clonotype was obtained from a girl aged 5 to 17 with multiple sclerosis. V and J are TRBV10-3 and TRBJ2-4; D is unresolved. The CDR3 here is CAISEAQNIQYF. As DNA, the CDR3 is TGTGCCATCAGTGAGGCCCAAAACATTCAGTACTTC.